This T cell receptor beta chain was documented in a study of CXCR3-negative and CXCR3-positive naive CD8 T cells. Overall study findings and caveats: TRB CDR3 properties indicated TCR strength, while surface CD5 was similar across naive subsets. Comparison of naive cells showed more hydrophobic TRB CDR3s in CXCR3-positive than in CXCR3-negative naive cells.

About this clonotype itself: What it binds is unknown.

Each TRB cDNA library was prepared by 5' RACE (with UMI labels). No DNA is given; TCRdb re-called the 5' RACE reads and lists each CDR3 protein once. The sample totals roughly 100,000 distinct CDR3 sequences. The specimen was naive CXCR3+ CD8+ T cells from blood. This sample's subset: CD45RO-CCR7+CD27+CD95- naive CD8+ T cells expressing CXCR3 (TNR3+). This receptor was taken from a human donor in good health. Some clones in this sample may be carry-over from other donors' samples.

This CDR3 reads CSVEASSGTGEVEQFF. The V and J genes are TRBV29-1 and TRBJ2-1; TCRdb proposes TRBD2, but this gene call is untestable without DNA. This CDR3 contains 16 residues. Germline V gives CDR1 SQVTM, CDR2 ANQGSEA.